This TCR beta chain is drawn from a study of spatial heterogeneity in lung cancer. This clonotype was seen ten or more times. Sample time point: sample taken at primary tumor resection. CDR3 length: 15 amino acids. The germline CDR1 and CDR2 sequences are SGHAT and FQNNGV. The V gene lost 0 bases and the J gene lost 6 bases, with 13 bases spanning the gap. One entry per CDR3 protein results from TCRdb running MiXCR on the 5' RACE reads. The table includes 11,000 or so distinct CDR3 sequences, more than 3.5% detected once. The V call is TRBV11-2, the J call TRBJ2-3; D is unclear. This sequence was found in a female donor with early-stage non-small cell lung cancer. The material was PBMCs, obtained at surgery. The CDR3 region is CASSLDPLGWDTQYF. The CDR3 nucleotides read TGTGCCAGCAGCTTAGATCCGCTCGGTTGGGATACGCAGTATTTT. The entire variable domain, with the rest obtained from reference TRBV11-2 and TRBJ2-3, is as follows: EAGVAQSPRYKIIEKRQSVAFWCNPISGHATLYWYQQILGQGPKLLIQFQNNGVVDDSQLPKDRFSAERLKGVDSTLKIQPAKLEDSAVYLCASSLDPLGWDTQYFGPGTRLTVL.